This passage covers 21 T cell receptor beta chains from one sample sequenced in a study of T-cell memory formation after mild COVID-19. TCRdb called the 5' RACE reads again in MiXCR, with one record for every CDR3 protein. The sample consists of tens of thousands of distinct CDR3 sequences, roughly 17% of them appearing once. Sequenced sample: PBMCs or a T cell subset sorted from them (not recorded which). The source is an adult woman who had mild COVID-19 (a few samples of this study predate the infection). Cell type and time point are not known.

This rearrangement joins TRBV6-5 to TRBJ1-5; D remains ambiguous. The V gene's germline CDR1 is MNHEY and CDR2 SVGAGI. With 6 bases removed from V and 4 bases from J, the gap between germline ends came to 13 bases. CDR3 length equals 14 residues. This CDR3 reads CASRGRGGNQPQHF. In DNA, the CDR3 is TGTGCCAGCAGGGGTCGCGGAGGGAATCAGCCCCAGCATTTT.

CDR3 in amino acids: CASSPIFRRESDNEQFF. The CDR3 DNA sequence: TGTGCCAGCAGTCCAATCTTCCGCCGGGAATCGGACAATGAGCAGTTCTTC. The rearrangement uses TRBV12-3 or TRBV12-4 and TRBJ2-1; a weak D match, TRBD2 (5 bases). The CDR3 loop spans 17 amino acids. Trimming pared 5 bases from V and 5 bases from J, leaving 22 bases between.

This rearrangement joins TRBV7-3 to TRBJ2-3; D perhaps matches TRBD1 (6 bases). V shed 5 bases and J shed 4 bases, with 13 bases lying between them. Germline values: CDR1 SGHTA, CDR2 FQGTGA. CDR3 length: 14 amino acids. CDR3 sequence reads: CASSPLQGSDTQYF. CDR3 coding DNA: TGTGCCAGCAGCCCCCTACAGGGATCAGATACGCAGTATTTT. Full variable domain (missing parts from reference TRBV7-3 and TRBJ2-3): GAGVSQTPSNKVTEKGKYVELRCDPISGHTALYWYRQSLGQGPEFLIYFQGTGAADDSGLPNDRFFAVRPEGSVSTLKIQRTERGDSAVYLCASSPLQGSDTQYFGPGTRLTVL.

The V call is TRBV4-3, the J call TRBJ1-2; no reliable D call. Per the germline V gene, CDR1 is LGHNA and CDR2 is YSLEER. V gave up 7 bases and J gave up 5 bases, with 20 bases separating them. The CDR3 consists of 15 residues. CDR3 in DNA: TGCGCCAGCACCCCTAATCGGGGAGCCACATATGGCTACACCTTC. This encodes CASTPNRGATYGYTF.

The chain has TRBV4-3 and TRBJ1-2, with D possibly being TRBD1 (5 bases). This CDR3 is 15 amino acids long. Trimming left V 0 bases short and J 4 bases short, with 12 bases between. The germline gives CDR1 LGHNA, CDR2 YSLEER. CDR3 sequence: CASSQEGTQPYGYTF. Here the CDR3 DNA reads TGCGCCAGCAGCCAAGAGGGGACCCAACCCTATGGCTACACCTTC.

This chain uses TRBV13 with TRBJ2-7; tentative D call: TRBD2 (6 bases). CDR1 is PRHDT and CDR2 is FYEKMQ in the germline V gene (reference sequence). Trimming shortened V by 1 base and J by 2 bases, and 9 bases separated the two germline ends. The CDR3 totals 14 residues. This CDR3 is CASSLAPGAYEQYF. The CDR3, as DNA: TGTGCCAGCAGCTTAGCCCCGGGGGCCTACGAGCAGTACTTC.

This clonotype was detected only a few times. The CDR3 loop is CASSQDLNRGQETQYF. CDR3 DNA sequence: TGCGCCAGCAGCCAAGATTTGAACAGGGGTCAAGAGACCCAGTACTTC. V is TRBV4-1 and J is TRBJ2-5; 7 nucleotides agree with TRBD1. CDR1 and CDR2 from the germline V gene are MGHRA and YSYEKL. The V gene end was trimmed by 0 bases and the J gene end by 2 bases; junction bases not matched to a gene: 6. CDR3 length: 16 residues.

This clonotype has more than one count but fewer than ten. The chain uses TRBV7-2 and TRBJ2-3; possible D gene TRBD2, 6 bases. The length of the CDR3 is 14 residues. The V end was cut by 4 bases, the J end by 1 base, with 9 bases between. Germline CDR1 reads SGHTA; CDR2 reads FQGNSA. The CDR3 sequence is CASSSRGGTDTQYF. CDR3 coding DNA: TGTGCCAGCAGCTCCCGCGGGGGCACAGATACGCAGTATTTT.

There are many counts of this clonotype. V usage is TRBV7-2 and J usage is TRBJ2-1; TRBD2 agrees at 9 bases. From germline, CDR1 is SGHTA and CDR2 FQGNSA. This CDR3 has 14 residues. Trimming cost V 7 bases and J 2 bases; bases outside gene matches: 3. The CDR3 is CASKKREAYNEQFF. DNA for the CDR3: TGTGCCAGCAAAAAGCGGGAGGCCTACAATGAGCAGTTCTTC.

The J gene is TRBJ2-1, the V gene TRBV13; 8 bases fit TRBD2. The germline gives CDR1 PRHDT, CDR2 FYEKMQ (reference sequence). The CDR3 is made up of 15 amino acids. The ends lost 7 bases at V and 7 bases at J; junction bases unmatched: 12. The CDR3 protein is CASTPTGGKGNEQFF. The CDR3 DNA follows: TGTGCCAGCACCCCGACGGGGGGGAAGGGTAATGAGCAGTTCTTC. Looking up the rest from reference TRBV13 and TRBJ2-1 gives the full variable domain: AAGVIQSPRHLIKEKRETATLKCYPIPRHDTVYWYQQGPGQDPQFLISFYEKMQSDKGSIPDRFSAQQFSDYHSELNMSSLELGDSALYFCASTPTGGKGNEQFFGPGTRLTVL.

The table lists this clonotype with a few counts. V and J are TRBV7-9 and TRBJ2-5; no clear D. There are 13 residues in the CDR3. The V gene's germline CDR1 is SEHNR and CDR2 FQNEAQ (reference sequence). V gave up 2 bases and J gave up 2 bases, with 6 bases separating them. The CDR3 DNA follows: TGTGCCAGCAGCTTACCTAGTCAAGAGACCCAGTACTTC. Translated, it gives CASSLPSQETQYF. Looking up the rest from reference TRBV7-9 and TRBJ2-5 gives the full variable domain: DTGVSQNPRHKITKRGQNVTFRCDPISEHNRLYWYRQTLGQGPEFLTYFQNEAQLEKSRLLSDRFSAERPKGSFSTLEIQRTEQGDSAMYLCASSLPSQETQYFGPGTRLLVL.

The rearrangement uses TRBV29-1 and TRBJ2-1; the D gene is possibly TRBD1 (6 bases). The V end lost 4 bases, the J end lost 3 bases, and 16 bases lay between the germline ends. CDR3 length: 15 amino acids. Per germline, CDR1 SQVTM and CDR2 ANQGSEA. The CDR3 DNA reads as TGCAGCGTTGTAGCCCAGGGGCAGAACTACAATGAGCAGTTCTTC. Translation gives CSVVAQGQNYNEQFF.

There are a few counts of this clonotype. The rearrangement joins TRBV19 to TRBJ1-5; D remains ambiguous. Looked up from germline, CDR1 is LNHDA and CDR2 is SQIVND (reference sequence). The CDR3 contains 14 residues. The ends were cut back, 8 bases at V and 1 base at J, with 12 bases in the middle. The CDR3 sequence is CASGLGVSNQPQHF. DNA of the CDR3: TGTGCCAGTGGACTTGGGGTCAGCAATCAGCCCCAGCATTTT.

The sample holds a few counts of this clonotype. This sequence joins TRBV2 and TRBJ2-7, with D uncertain. Trimming cost V 6 bases and J 0 bases, with 3 bases left between them. The CDR3 sequence is 11 residues long. Germline loops: CDR1 SNHLY, CDR2 FYNNEI. The CDR3 DNA reads TGTGCCAGCAGCGACTCCTACGAGCAGTACTTC. Its translation is CASSDSYEQYF.

This clonotype turned up a few times. The chain recombines TRBV29-1 with TRBJ1-3; TRBD1 matches 7 bases. Trimming cost V 4 bases and J 3 bases; bases outside gene matches: 6. Per the germline V gene, CDR1 is SQVTM and CDR2 is ANQGSEA. This CDR3 is built from 14 residues. As DNA, the CDR3 is TGCAGCGTTGTTGAACAGGGGAATGGAAACACCATATATTTT. Translating it yields CSVVEQGNGNTIYF.

The CDR3 region is CASSGLAGEYTDTQYF. The CDR3 coding sequence is TGTGCCAGCAGCGGACTAGCGGGAGAGTACACAGATACGCAGTATTTT. V gene TRBV5-4 combines with J gene TRBJ2-3; 13 bases match TRBD2. The junction had 4 bases not matched to a gene; V was cut back by 4 bases and J by 2 bases. From germline, CDR1 is SGHNT and CDR2 YYREEE (reference sequence). This CDR3 comprises 16 residues.

This sequence joins TRBV27 and TRBJ2-7, with D perhaps TRBD1 (5 bases). V was cut by 0 bases and J by 2 bases, with 8 bases left in between. The CDR3 consists of 14 residues. The germline CDR1 and CDR2 sequences are MNHEY and SMNVEV (reference sequence). The DNA for the CDR3 is TGTGCCAGCAGTTTATCGGCAGGGACCTACGAGCAGTACTTC. This encodes CASSLSAGTYEQYF.

V gene TRBV5-6 combines with J gene TRBJ2-3, with TRBD1 matching over 8 bases. The CDR3 has 15 residues. The germline CDR1 and CDR2 sequences are SGHDT and YYEEEE. Trimming removed 2 bases from V and 1 base from J; junction bases left unmatched: 3. The CDR3 bases are TGTGCCAGCAGCTTAGGACAGGGCCGCACAGATACGCAGTATTTT. It translates to CASSLGQGRTDTQYF.

Concerning this clonotype itself: The conserved phenylalanine or tryptophan is not found at the CDR3 terminus, so this likely reflects a read error. The chain couples TRBV4-3 to TRBJ1-2; TRBD1 matches at 7 bases. Germline CDR1 is LGHNA and CDR2 is YSLEER. The trim removed 1 base at V and 4 bases at J, leaving 3 bases unmatched. The CDR3 contains 14 residues. CDR3 in DNA: TGCGCCAGCAGCCAAGTCGGGACAGCCTATGGCTACACCTAC. This translates into CASSQVGTAYGYTY.

This clonotype was seen only a few times. This chain uses TRBV7-3 with TRBJ2-1, with 8 bases identical to TRBD1. With V trimmed by 3 bases and J by 8 bases, 9 bases remained unmatched. The CDR3 has 15 residues. The germline V gene encodes CDR1 SGHTA and CDR2 FQGTGA. CDR3 residues: CASSFLGQGGDEQFF. DNA of the CDR3: TGTGCCAGCAGCTTTCTCGGACAGGGAGGCGATGAGCAGTTCTTC.

This clonotype has more than one count but fewer than ten. The chain carries TRBV6-6 and TRBJ1-2; D perhaps matches TRBD1 (5 bases). This CDR3 comprises 14 residues. Germline V gene data show CDR1 as MNHNY and CDR2 as SVGAGI (reference sequence). V dropped 4 bases and J dropped 4 bases, with 13 bases sitting between them. In DNA, the CDR3 is TGTGCCAGCAGTTTCCGCGGGGACCCCTATGGCTACACCTTC. Encoded protein: CASSFRGDPYGYTF.